This T cell receptor (beta chain) was profiled in a study of cytomegalovirus exposure and HLA in healthy donors. Study-level results: It was confirmed in vitro that three of the CMV-associated chains were specific for CMV antigens.

With 60 Vbeta and 13 Jbeta primers, the PCR was carried out. Produced via immunoSEQ multiplex PCR; TCRdb's table is partial and in-frame only. In the table there are roughly 110,000 clones, approximately 80% of which are singletons. Germline V gene sequence: CDR1 SGHTA, CDR2 FQGNSA. The V end was cut by 3 bases, the J end by 0 bases, with 9 bases between. This CDR3 is built from 14 residues. To note about this clone: Antigen unknown.

This chain links TRBV7-2 with TRBJ2-7; D perhaps matches TRBD2 (5 bases). The origin of this receptor is a male donor in good health and CMV-seronegative. Material: PBMCs. This chain's CDR3 is CASSLLGSSYEQYF. In DNA form, the CDR3 reads TGTGCCAGCAGCTTGCTAGGGAGCTCCTACGAGCAGTACTTC.